These 12 T cell receptor beta chains originate from one sample sequenced in a study of T cell responses to AZD1222 COVID-19 vaccine. TCRdb's table, derived via immunoSEQ multiplex PCR, lists solely in-frame clones and lacks some. Among 70,000 to 90,000 clones listed, 80% to 90% were seen once. This material consisted of peripheral blood, taken 28 days after the second AZD1222 dose. These receptor sequences come from an adult who received the AZD1222 COVID-19 vaccine.

V usage is TRBV19 and J usage is TRBJ1-1; D is unclear. The CDR3 has 11 amino acids. V lost 1 base and J lost 10, with 7 bases in between. Germline CDR1 is LNHDA and CDR2 is SQIVND (reference sequence). In DNA form, the CDR3 reads TGTGCCAGTAGTATAGGGGTAGGAGCTTTCTTT. This encodes CASSIGVGAFF.

The sample holds one count of this clone. The junction and the germline gene differ at one end; a read error may be behind it. The chain links TRBV19 to TRBJ2-2; the D call may be TRBD1 or TRBD2 (5 bases each). The CDR3 is 16 amino acids. Germline lookup yields CDR1 LNHDA and CDR2 SQIVND (reference sequence). CDR3 region: CACSWGRGPGGGELFF. The CDR3 DNA sequence: TGTGCCTGTAGTTGGGGCCGGGGCCCCGGCGGCGGGGAGCTGTTTTTT.

The sample holds a few counts of this clone. The chain links TRBV19 to TRBJ1-1; D is perhaps TRBD1 (6 bases). V was clipped by 6 bases and J by 6 bases, with 20 bases between them. This CDR3 region has 15 residues. CDR1 LNHDA and CDR2 SQIVND come from the germline V gene (reference sequence). CDR3 sequence reads: CASRGIRGGRSEAFF. CDR3 DNA: TGTGCCAGTAGAGGTATCAGGGGAGGGAGGTCTGAAGCTTTCTTT.

This chain connects TRBV11-3 to TRBJ2-1; 9 bases match TRBD2. After removal of 1 base from V and 8 bases from J, the junction contained 12 bases not matched to a gene. The CDR3 spans 17 residues. The germline V gene has CDR1 SGHNT and CDR2 YENEEA. The DNA of the CDR3 is TGTGCCAGCAGCTTAGTAAGTGGTAGCGGGAGTGGTGATGAGCAGTTCTTC. This translates into CASSLVSGSGSGDEQFF.

This clone has only one observation. The chain has TRBV1 and TRBJ1-2; the table names TRBD1, a call not compared with the DNA. TRBV1 is termed a pseudogene. There are 13 residues in the CDR3. The CDR3 protein is CTSRSSVGGGYTF. The CDR3 DNA is TGCACCAGCAGATCATCGGTAGGGGGAGGCTACACCTTC.

The chain is built from TRBV4-1 and TRBJ1-1; no reliable D call. The CDR3 is 16 residues long. The germline gives CDR1 MGHRA, CDR2 YSYEKL. V was pared by 0 bases and J by 4 bases, with 15 bases between. DNA for the CDR3: TGCGCCAGCAGCCAAGATCAACCGGGGATGGGCACTGAAGCTTTCTTT. Its protein is CASSQDQPGMGTEAFF.

V gene TRBV5-6 combines with J gene TRBJ2-2; tentatively, D is TRBD2 (5 bases). Germline V CDR1 and CDR2: SGHDT, YYEEEE. Trimming stripped 2 bases from V and 6 bases from J, with 17 bases between. The CDR3 covers 16 residues. The CDR3 is CASSFLTSSGSGELFF. The CDR3, as DNA: TGTGCCAGCAGCTTTTTGACTTCCTCGGGATCCGGGGAGCTGTTTTTT.

The chain couples TRBV2 to TRBJ1-1; TRBD1 matches 10 bases. The CDR3 is 13 residues long. Germline V gene sequence: CDR1 SNHLY, CDR2 FYNNEI. V was pared by 8 bases and J by 1 base, with 1 base of the junction left unmatched. The CDR3 reads CASRTGGNTEAFF. CDR3 nucleotides: TGTGCCAGCCGGACAGGGGGGAACACTGAAGCTTTCTTT. Full variable domain (missing parts from reference TRBV2 and TRBJ1-1): EPEVTQTPSHQVTQMGQEVILRCVPISNHLYFYWYRQILGQKVEFLVSFYNNEISEKSEIFDDQFSVERPDGSNFTLKIRSTKLEDSAMYFCASRTGGNTEAFFGQGTRLTVV.

This chain connects TRBV5-8 to TRBJ1-2, with TRBD1 matching over 7 bases. The CDR3 is 12 residues long. With 7 bases clipped from V and 5 bases from J, the junction kept 5 bases outside the gene matches. Per the germline V gene, CDR1 is SGHTS and CDR2 is YDEGEE. The CDR3 protein is CASDRAKYGYTF. The CDR3 DNA reads as TGTGCCAGCGACAGGGCGAAATATGGCTACACCTTC.

The V gene is TRBV7-2, the J gene TRBJ2-3; TRBD2 aligns across 12 bases. Per the germline V gene, CDR1 is SGHTA and CDR2 is FQGNSA. This CDR3 has 18 residues. J gave up 4 bases and V 1 base, and 9 bases lay outside the gene matches. CDR3 sequence reads: CASSLDSASGRVADTQYF. In DNA form, the CDR3 reads TGTGCCAGCAGCTTAGACTCCGCTAGCGGGAGGGTCGCAGATACGCAGTATTTT. Based on the CDR3 plus reference TRBV7-2 and TRBJ2-3, the full variable domain is GAGVSQSPSNKVTEKGKDVELRCDPISGHTALYWYRQSLGQGLEFLIYFQGNSAPDKSGLPSDRFSAERTGGSVSTLTIQRTQQEDSAVYLCASSLDSASGRVADTQYFGPGTRLTVL.

The rearrangement joins TRBV11-3 to TRBJ2-7; tentative D call: TRBD2 (6 bases). From germline, CDR1 is SGHNT and CDR2 YENEEA. The CDR3 is 15 residues long. With 1 base removed from V and 4 bases from J, the gap between germline ends came to 14 bases. The CDR3 DNA follows: TGTGCCAGCAGCTTAGGTGGGGAGGTTGTGTACGAGCAGTACTTC. Translated, it gives CASSLGGEVVYEQYF.

The chain carries TRBV6-2 or TRBV6-3 and TRBJ1-5; D gene unclear. CDR3 length: 12 amino acids. Germline V gives CDR1 MNHEY, CDR2 SVGEGT. The germline V and J ends were trimmed by 4 bases and 4 bases, with 5 bases remaining between them. CDR3 DNA sequence: TGTGCCAGCAGTTTCCCTAATCAGCCCCAGCATTTT. Protein: CASSFPNQPQHF.